This T cell receptor (beta chain) came from a study of T cell responses to AZD1222 COVID-19 vaccine. Study summary: It was second doses at about 4 or about 12 weeks that were pooled.

Of note for this clone: Its antigen is unknown.

Measured with immunoSEQ multiplex PCR; TCRdb has only the in-frame clones, and not every one. This sample has 80,000 to 100,000 clones; around nine tenths occur once, and the top ten carry roughly 13%. Study results and limitations: Two doses of AZD1222 preceded a rise in Spike-specific TCR breadth and depth. Most donors were white British and more were female, and clonal diversity was possibly underestimated. Close to half of all spike-specific TCRs reportedly target regions of the variants that are unmutated.

The TCR sequence derives from an adult in good health. Sequencing was performed on peripheral blood, taken on day 0 of AZD1222 vaccination.

The CDR3 nucleotides read TGTGCCAGCACCCCGGTGGGTGGAAACACCATATATTTT. It encodes CASTPVGGNTIYF. V and J are TRBV11-2 and TRBJ1-3; D uncertain. Trimming stripped 7 bases from V and 3 bases from J, with 10 bases between. The CDR3 covers 13 residues. The germline CDR1 and CDR2 sequences are SGHAT and FQNNGV.